This T cell receptor beta chain was sequenced in a study of Graves' ophthalmopathy and Graves' hyperthyroidism. Ten or more counts support this clonotype. The germline gives CDR1 SGHRS, CDR2 YFSETQ. The V gene end was trimmed by 4 bases and the J gene end by 1 base; junction bases not matched to a gene: 6. This CDR3 comprises 15 residues. Transcripts of RNA were the source for amplifying TCR beta CDR3 regions. Investigators did first-round RT-PCR with HTBI primers, then second-round multiplex PCR. MiXCR, run by TCRdb on the multiplex PCR reads, gives a single entry per CDR3 protein. In the table there are under 400,000 distinct CDR3 sequences, around a sixth of which are singletons.

This TCR came from an adult man with Graves' ophthalmopathy. The V gene is TRBV5-1, the J gene TRBJ1-1, with TRBD1 identical over 8 bases. The sequencing input was peripheral blood. The CDR3 nucleotides read TGCGCCAGCAGCCTGGGGACAGGCTGGAACACTGAAGCTTTCTTT. Its protein is CASSLGTGWNTEAFF.